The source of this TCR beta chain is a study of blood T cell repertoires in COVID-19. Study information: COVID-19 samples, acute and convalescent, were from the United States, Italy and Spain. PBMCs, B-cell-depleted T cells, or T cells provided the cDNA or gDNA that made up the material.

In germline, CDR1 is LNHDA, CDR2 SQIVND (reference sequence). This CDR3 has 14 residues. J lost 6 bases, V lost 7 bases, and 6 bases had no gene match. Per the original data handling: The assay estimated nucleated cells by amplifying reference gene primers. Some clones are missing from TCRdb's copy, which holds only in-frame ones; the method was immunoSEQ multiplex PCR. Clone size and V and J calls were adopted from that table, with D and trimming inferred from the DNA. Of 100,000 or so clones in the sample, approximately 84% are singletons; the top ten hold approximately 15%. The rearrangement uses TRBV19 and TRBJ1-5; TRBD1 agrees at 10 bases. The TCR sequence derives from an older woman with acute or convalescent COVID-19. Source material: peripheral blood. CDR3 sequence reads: CASIDRGRGQPQHF. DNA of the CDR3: TGTGCCAGTATAGACAGGGGGCGCGGTCAGCCCCAGCATTTT.